The rows below give T cell receptor beta chains drawn from one sample of a study of blood T cell repertoires in COVID-19. The protocol was immunoSEQ multiplex PCR, while the TCRdb copy is restricted to in-frame clones and leaves out a portion. The data contain hundreds of thousands of clones, 80% to 90% of them singletons. The material sequenced was PBMCs or T cells enriched from blood (not recorded which). The receptors stem from a woman between 18 and 29 years old who had recovered from COVID-19. The conserved cysteine and the conserved F or W are not part of the CDR3 here.

V gene	J gene	CDR3 protein
TRBV29-1	TRBJ1-2	SVTVSNYGYT
TRBV5-4	TRBJ1-5	ASSLGGANQPQH
TRBV4-2	TRBJ1-2	ASSQPPDYGYT
TRBV5-3	TRBJ1-1	ARSTSGTGRSYGDTEAF
TRBV10-3	TRBJ1-3	AISLRGSGNTIY
TRBV7-2	TRBJ1-1	ASSLSYRFWAF
TRBV5-1	TRBJ2-3	ASSLFGLSGGTDTQY
TRBV18	TRBJ1-2	ASSPLRTGDNYGYT
TRBV5-5	TRBJ2-7	ASSLAGQGGYEQY
TRBV18	TRBJ1-1	ASSRDRNTEAF
TRBV5-4	TRBJ2-1	ASSGAGGYNEQF
TRBV19	TRBJ2-3	ASTPGLYGTDTQY
TRBV6-5	TRBJ1-4	ASSYSTGNNEKLF
TRBV6-4	TRBJ2-2	ASSATSGGANTGELF
TRBV5-5	TRBJ1-3	ASSSGTGTGRGNTIY
TRBV11-2	TRBJ1-1	ASSDAGGIRQHTEAF
TRBV19	TRBJ1-3	ASSIGDGRSGNTIY
TRBV2	TRBJ2-1	ASSENRGGNEQF
TRBV11-2	TRBJ2-7	ASSLLQGFNYEQY
TRBV18	TRBJ2-7	ASSPQGTGVGEQY
TRBV30	TRBJ2-4	AWSQGAKNIQY
TRBV7-9	TRBJ2-7	ASSSLSYEQY
TRBV18	TRBJ2-7	ASSQRGAYEQY
TRBV5-4	TRBJ2-7	ASSDLGGDRAHEQY
TRBV2	TRBJ1-1	ASTETGFAEAF
TRBV9	TRBJ2-7	ASSLGLQGFDEQY
TRBV7-6	TRBJ1-5	ASSPGQGEQPQH
TRBV15	TRBJ1-1	ATSSTGGRTEAF
TRBV6-5	TRBJ2-3	ASSYSGGPADTQY
TRBV5-8	TRBJ1-2	ASSLRPGNYGYT
TRBV20-1	TRBJ1-5	SASALSQPQH
TRBV6-1	TRBJ2-5	ASSELTGVGGETQY
TRBV7-9	TRBJ1-6	ASSLSGNSPLH
TRBV15	TRBJ1-5	ATSRDRVGAFQPQH
TRBV30	TRBJ1-2	AWSVQGRDYGYT
TRBV6-5	TRBJ2-2	ASTPAADTGELF
TRBV21-1	TRBJ1-5	ASTIGGIGNQPQH
TRBV15	TRBJ2-1	ATSRDWLNEQF
TRBV6-5	TRBJ1-3	ASRDRGFSGNTIY
TRBV19	TRBJ1-1	ASQTTGRKWNTEAF
TRBV3-1/TRBV3-2	TRBJ1-1	ASSQSGTVTEAF
TRBV27	TRBJ1-4	ASSFTGLGEKLF